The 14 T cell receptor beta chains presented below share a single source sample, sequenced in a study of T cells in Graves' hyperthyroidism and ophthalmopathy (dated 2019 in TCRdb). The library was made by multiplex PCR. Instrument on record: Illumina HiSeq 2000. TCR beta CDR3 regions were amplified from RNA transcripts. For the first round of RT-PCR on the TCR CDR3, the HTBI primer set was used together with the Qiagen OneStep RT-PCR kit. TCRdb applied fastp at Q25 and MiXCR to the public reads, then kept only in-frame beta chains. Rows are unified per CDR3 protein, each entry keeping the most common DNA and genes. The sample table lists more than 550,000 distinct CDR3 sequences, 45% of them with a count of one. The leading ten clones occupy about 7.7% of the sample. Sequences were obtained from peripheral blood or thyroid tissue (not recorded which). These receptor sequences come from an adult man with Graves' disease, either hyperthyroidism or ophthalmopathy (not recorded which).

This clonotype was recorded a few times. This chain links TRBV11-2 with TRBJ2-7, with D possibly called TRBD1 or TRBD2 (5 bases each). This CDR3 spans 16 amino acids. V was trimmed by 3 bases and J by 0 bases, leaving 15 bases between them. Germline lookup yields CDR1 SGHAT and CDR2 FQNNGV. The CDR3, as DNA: TGTGCCAGCAGCTTGCCCCGGGACGGAGACTCCTACGAGCAGTACTTC. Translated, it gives CASSLPRDGDSYEQYF.

CDR3 nucleotide sequence: TGTGCCAGCAGGTCGGGACAGGGAATTTCGGGCAATCAGCCCCAGCATTTT. Translated, it gives CASRSGQGISGNQPQHF. The V and J genes are TRBV2 and TRBJ1-5; TRBD1 matches at 9 bases. The CDR3 has 17 amino acids. Germline V lookup: CDR1 SNHLY, CDR2 FYNNEI. V shed 6 bases and J 2 bases; nucleotides not matched to a gene: 11.

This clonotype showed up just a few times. CDR3: CARTGEGYGYTF. The CDR3 nucleotides are TGTGCCAGGACAGGGGAGGGCTATGGCTACACCTTC. The chain has TRBV6-1 and TRBJ1-2, with TRBD1 matching over 8 bases. The CDR3 sequence is 12 residues long. With 9 bases clipped from V and 4 bases from J, the junction kept 4 bases outside the gene matches. Per the germline V gene, CDR1 is MNHNS and CDR2 is SASEGT.

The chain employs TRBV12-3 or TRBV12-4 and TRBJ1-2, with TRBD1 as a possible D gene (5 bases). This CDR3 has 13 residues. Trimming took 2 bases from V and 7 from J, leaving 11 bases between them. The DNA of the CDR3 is TGTGCCAGCAGTTTATCCCAGGGCGGTGGCTACACCTTC. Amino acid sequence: CASSLSQGGGYTF.

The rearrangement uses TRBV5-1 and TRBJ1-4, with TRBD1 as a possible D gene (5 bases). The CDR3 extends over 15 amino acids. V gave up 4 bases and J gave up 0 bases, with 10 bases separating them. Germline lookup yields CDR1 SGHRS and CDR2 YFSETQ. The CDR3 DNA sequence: TGCGCCAGCAGCGAGGGACTGGCAACTAATGAAAAACTGTTTTTT. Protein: CASSEGLATNEKLFF.

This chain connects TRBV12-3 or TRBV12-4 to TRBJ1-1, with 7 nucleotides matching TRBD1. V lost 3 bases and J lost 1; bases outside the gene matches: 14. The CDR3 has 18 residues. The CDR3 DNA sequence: TGTGCCAGCAGTTTTAGGTCCGGGACAGCAACGACGAACACTGAAGCTTTCTTT. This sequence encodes CASSFRSGTATTNTEAFF.

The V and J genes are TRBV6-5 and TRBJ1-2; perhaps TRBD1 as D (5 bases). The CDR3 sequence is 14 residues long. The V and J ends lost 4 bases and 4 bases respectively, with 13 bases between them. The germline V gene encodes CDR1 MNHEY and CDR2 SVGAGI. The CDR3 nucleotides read TGTGCCAGCAGTTCTTCAGGGCAATCCTATGGCTACACCTTC. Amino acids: CASSSSGQSYGYTF.

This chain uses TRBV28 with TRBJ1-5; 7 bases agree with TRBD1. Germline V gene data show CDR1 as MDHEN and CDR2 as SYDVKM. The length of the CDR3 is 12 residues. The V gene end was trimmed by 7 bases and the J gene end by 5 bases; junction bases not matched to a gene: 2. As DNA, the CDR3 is TGTGCCAGCACCACAGGGGATCAGCCCCAGCATTTT. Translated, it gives CASTTGDQPQHF.

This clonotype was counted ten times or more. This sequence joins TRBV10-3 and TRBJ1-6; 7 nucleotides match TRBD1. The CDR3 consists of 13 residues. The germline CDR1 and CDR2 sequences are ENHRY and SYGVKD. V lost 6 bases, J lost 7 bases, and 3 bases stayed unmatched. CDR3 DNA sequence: TGTGCCATCAGGGGGGACAGAAATTCACCCCTCCACTTT. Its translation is CAIRGDRNSPLHF.

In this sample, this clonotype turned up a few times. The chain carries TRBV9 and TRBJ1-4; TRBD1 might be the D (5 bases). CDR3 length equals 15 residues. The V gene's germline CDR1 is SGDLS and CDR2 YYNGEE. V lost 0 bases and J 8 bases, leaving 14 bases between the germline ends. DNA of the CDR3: TGTGCCAGCAGCGTAGGGGAAGGGGCAGTAGAAAAACTGTTTTTT. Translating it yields CASSVGEGAVEKLFF.

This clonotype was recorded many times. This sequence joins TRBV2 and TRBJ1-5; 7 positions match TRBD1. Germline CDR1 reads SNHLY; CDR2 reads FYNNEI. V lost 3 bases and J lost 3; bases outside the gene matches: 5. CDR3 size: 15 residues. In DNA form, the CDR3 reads TGTGCCAGCAGTGAGACGGGACAGATCAATCAGCCCCAGCATTTT. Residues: CASSETGQINQPQHF.

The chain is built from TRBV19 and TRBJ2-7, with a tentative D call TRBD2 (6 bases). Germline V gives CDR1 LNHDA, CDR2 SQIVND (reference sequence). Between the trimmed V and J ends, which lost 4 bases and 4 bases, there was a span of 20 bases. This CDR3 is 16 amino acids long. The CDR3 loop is CASSNGGARAAYEQYF. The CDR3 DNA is TGTGCCAGTAGTAACGGCGGGGCTCGAGCTGCTTACGAGCAGTACTTC. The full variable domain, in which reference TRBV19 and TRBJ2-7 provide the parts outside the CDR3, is DGGITQSPKYLFRKEGQNVTLSCEQNLNHDAMYWYRQDPGQGLRLIYYSQIVNDFQKGDIAEGYSVSREKKESFPLTVTSAQKNPTAFYLCASSNGGARAAYEQYFGPGTRLTVT.

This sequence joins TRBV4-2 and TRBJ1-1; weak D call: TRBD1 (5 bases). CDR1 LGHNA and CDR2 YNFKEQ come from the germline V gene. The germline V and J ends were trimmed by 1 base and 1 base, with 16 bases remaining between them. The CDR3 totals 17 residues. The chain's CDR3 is CASSQGKANRWNTEAFF. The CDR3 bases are TGTGCCAGCAGCCAAGGTAAGGCCAACAGGTGGAACACTGAAGCTTTCTTT.

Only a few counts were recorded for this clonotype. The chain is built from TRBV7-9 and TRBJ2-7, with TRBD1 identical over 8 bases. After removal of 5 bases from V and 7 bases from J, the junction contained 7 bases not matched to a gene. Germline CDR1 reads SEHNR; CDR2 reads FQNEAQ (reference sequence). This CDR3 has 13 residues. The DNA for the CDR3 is TGTGCCAGCAGCAACCAGGGGGCTGATGAGCAGTACTTC. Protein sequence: CASSNQGADEQYF. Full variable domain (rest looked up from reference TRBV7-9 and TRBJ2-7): DTGVSQNPRHKITKRGQNVTFRCDPISEHNRLYWYRQTLGQGPEFLTYFQNEAQLEKSRLLSDRFSAERPKGSFSTLEIQRTEQGDSAMYLCASSNQGADEQYFGPGTRLTVT.